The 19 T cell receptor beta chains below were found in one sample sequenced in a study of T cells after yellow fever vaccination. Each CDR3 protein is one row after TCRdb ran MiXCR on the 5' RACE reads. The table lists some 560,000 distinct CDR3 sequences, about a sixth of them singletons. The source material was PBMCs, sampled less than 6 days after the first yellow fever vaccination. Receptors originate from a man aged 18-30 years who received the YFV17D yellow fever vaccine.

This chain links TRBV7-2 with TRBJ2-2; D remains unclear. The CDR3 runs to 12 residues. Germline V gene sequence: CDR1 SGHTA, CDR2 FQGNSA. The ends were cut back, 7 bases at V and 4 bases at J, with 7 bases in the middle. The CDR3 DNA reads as TGTGCCAGCAACGGGCTCACCGGGGAGCTGTTTTTT. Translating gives CASNGLTGELFF. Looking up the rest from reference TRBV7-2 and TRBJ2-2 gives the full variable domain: GAGVSQSPSNKVTEKGKDVELRCDPISGHTALYWYRQSLGQGLEFLIYFQGNSAPDKSGLPSDRFSAERTGGSVSTLTIQRTQQEDSAVYLCASNGLTGELFFGEGSRLTVL.

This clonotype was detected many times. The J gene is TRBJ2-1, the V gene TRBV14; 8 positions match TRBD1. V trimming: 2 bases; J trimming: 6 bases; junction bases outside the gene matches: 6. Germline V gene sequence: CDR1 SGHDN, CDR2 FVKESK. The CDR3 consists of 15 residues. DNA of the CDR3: TGTGCCAGCAGCCAAATCGGGACAGGAAGCAATGAGCAGTTCTTC. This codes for CASSQIGTGSNEQFF.

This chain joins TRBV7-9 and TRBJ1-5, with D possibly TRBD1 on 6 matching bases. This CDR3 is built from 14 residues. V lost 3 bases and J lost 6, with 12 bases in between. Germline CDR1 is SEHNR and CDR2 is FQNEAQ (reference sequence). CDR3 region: CASSFAGEAQPQHF. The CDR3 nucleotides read TGTGCCAGCAGCTTCGCAGGGGAAGCTCAGCCCCAGCATTTT.

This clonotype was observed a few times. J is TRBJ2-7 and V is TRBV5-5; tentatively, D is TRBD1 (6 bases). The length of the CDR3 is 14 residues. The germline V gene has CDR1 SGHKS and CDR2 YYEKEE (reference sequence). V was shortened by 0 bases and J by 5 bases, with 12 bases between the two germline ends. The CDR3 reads CASSLAEGGDEQYF. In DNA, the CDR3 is TGTGCCAGCAGCTTGGCTGAAGGGGGAGACGAGCAGTACTTC.

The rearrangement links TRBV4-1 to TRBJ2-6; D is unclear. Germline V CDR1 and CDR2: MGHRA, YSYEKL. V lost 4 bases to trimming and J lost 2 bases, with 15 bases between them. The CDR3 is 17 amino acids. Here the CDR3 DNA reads TGCGCCAGCAGCCCAATACCAACAGCTACTGGGGCCAACGTCCTGACTTTC. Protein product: CASSPIPTATGANVLTF.

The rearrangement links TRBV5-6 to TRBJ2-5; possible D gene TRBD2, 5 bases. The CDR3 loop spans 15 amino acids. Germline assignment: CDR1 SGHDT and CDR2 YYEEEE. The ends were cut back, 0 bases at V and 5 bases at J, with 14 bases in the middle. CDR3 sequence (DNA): TGTGCCAGCAGCTTGGCCCGAGCGGAGCTGGAGACCCAGTACTTC. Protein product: CASSLARAELETQYF.

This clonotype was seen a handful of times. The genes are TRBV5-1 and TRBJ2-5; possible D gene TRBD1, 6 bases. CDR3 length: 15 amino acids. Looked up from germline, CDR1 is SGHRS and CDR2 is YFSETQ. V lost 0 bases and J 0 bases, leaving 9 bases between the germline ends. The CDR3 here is CASSLATGNQETQYF. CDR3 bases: TGCGCCAGCAGCTTGGCCACAGGGAACCAAGAGACCCAGTACTTC.

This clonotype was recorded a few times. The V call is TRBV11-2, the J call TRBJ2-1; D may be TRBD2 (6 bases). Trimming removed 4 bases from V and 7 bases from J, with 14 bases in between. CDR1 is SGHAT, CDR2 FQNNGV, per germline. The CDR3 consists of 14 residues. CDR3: CASSYFSGSNEQFF. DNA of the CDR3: TGTGCCAGCAGCTACTTTAGCGGATCAAATGAGCAGTTCTTC.

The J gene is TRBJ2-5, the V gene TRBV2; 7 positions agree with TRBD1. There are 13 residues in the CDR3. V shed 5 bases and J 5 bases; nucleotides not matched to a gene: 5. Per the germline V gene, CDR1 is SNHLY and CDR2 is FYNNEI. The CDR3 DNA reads TGTGCCAGCAGTCCCTACAGGGGTGAGACCCAGTACTTC. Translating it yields CASSPYRGETQYF.

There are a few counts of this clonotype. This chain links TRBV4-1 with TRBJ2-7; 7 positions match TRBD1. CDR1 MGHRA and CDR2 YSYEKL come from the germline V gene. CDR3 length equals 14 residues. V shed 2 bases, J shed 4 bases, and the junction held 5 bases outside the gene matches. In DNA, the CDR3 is TGCGCCAGCAGCCAACCCGACAGGGCGTACGAGCAGTACGTC. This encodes CASSQPDRAYEQYV.

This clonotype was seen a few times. The DNA of the CDR3 is TGTGCCAGCAGTACCCCCCGGACTAGCGGGGGGGTGGCGGATACGCAGTATTTT. This gives the protein CASSTPRTSGGVADTQYF. The rearrangement joins TRBV6-1 to TRBJ2-3, with 15 bases aligning to TRBD2. The CDR3 extends over 18 amino acids. The V gene end was trimmed by 5 bases and the J gene end by 6 bases; junction bases not matched to a gene: 12. Looked up from germline, CDR1 is MNHNS and CDR2 is SASEGT.

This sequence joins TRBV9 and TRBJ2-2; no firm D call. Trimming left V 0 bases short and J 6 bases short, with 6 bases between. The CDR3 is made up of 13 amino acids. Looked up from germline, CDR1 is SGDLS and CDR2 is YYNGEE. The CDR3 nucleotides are TGTGCCAGCAGCGTAGCCAGCGCCGGGGAGCTGTTTTTT. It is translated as CASSVASAGELFF.

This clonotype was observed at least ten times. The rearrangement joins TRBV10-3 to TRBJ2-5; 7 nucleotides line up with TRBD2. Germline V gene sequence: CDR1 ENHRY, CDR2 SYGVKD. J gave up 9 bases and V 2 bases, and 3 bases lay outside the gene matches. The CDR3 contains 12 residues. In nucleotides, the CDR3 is TGTGCCATCAGTGAGGGTCGGGAGGCCCAGTACTTC. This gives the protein CAISEGREAQYF.

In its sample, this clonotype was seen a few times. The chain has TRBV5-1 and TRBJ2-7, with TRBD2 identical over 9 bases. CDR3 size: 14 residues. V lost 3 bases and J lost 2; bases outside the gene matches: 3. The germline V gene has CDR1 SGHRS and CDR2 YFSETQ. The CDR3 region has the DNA TGCGCCAGCAGCTCTGAGCGGGGGGCCTACGAGCAGTACTTC. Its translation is CASSSERGAYEQYF.

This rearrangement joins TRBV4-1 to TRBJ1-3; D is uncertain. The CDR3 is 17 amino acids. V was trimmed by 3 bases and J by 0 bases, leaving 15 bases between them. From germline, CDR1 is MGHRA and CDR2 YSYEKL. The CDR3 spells CASSQRDLGPSGNTIYF. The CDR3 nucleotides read TGCGCCAGCAGCCAGAGAGATCTTGGGCCCTCTGGAAACACCATATATTTT.

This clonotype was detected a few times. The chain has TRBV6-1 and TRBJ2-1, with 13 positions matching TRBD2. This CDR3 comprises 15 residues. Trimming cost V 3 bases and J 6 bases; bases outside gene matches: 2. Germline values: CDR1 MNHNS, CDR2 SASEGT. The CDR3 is CASSDWTSGGNEQFF. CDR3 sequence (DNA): TGTGCCAGCAGTGACTGGACTAGCGGGGGCAATGAGCAGTTCTTC.

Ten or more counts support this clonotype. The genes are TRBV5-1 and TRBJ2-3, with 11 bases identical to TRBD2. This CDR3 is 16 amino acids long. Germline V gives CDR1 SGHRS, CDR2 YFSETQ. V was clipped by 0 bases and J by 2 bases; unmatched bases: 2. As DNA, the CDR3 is TGCGCCAGCAGCTTGGGGACTAGCGGGTTCACAGATACGCAGTATTTT. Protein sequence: CASSLGTSGFTDTQYF.

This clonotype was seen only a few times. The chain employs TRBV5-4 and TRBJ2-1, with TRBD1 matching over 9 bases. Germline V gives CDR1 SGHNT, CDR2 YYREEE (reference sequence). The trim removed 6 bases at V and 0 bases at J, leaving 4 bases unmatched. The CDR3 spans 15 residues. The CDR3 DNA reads TGTGCCAGCACTCGGGACAGGGCCTCCTACAATGAGCAGTTCTTC. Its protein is CASTRDRASYNEQFF.

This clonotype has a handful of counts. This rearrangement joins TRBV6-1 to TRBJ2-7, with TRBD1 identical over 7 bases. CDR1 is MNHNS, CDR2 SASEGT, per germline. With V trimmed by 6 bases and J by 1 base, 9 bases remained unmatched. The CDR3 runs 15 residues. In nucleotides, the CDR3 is TGTGCCAGCAGGGGAGCAGGGGGTCCATCCTACGAGCAGTACTTC. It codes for CASRGAGGPSYEQYF.